The source of this TCR beta chain is a study of blood T cell repertoires in COVID-19. Study information: Whether acute or convalescent, the COVID-19 samples came from the United States, Italy and Spain. PBMCs, B-cell-depleted T cells, or T cells were the source of the cDNA or gDNA that made up the material.

Germline V gene sequence: CDR1 KGHSH, CDR2 LQKENI. The CDR3 is 13 residues long. V was shortened by 8 bases and J by 2 bases, with 7 bases between the two germline ends. TCRdb's copy holds only in-frame clones and misses some; the assay was immunoSEQ multiplex PCR. Of 50,000 or so clones in the sample, over 80% were seen once. Input material: peripheral blood. This sequence was found in a man aged 40-50 years with acute or convalescent COVID-19. The genes are TRBV18 and TRBJ2-6; no firm D call. The CDR3 nucleotides read TGTGCCAGCGAAGGAGCTGGGGCCAACGTCCTGACTTTC. Encoded protein: CASEGAGANVLTF.